These T cell receptor beta chains were read from a single sample in a study of blood T cell repertoires in COVID-19. Profiled with immunoSEQ multiplex PCR; TCRdb holds only in-frame clones, not every one. The repertoire includes roughly 55,000 clones, 70% to 85% of them detected once, and 10% to 15% sits in the top ten. The sample consisted of peripheral blood. The source of these receptors is a man older than 75 with acute or convalescent COVID-19. Both conserved end residues are part of each CDR3. A D gene is named only where the DNA matches it firmly. Clone size is shown for a subset of rows, as once, few, many or a class of expanded clone.

D gene,V gene,clone size,J gene,CDR3 DNA,CDR3 protein
TRBD2,TRBV11-2,-,TRBJ2-1,TGTGCCAGCAGCATGGGACTAGCCGATACCAATGAGCAGTTCTTC,CASSMGLADTNEQFF
-,TRBV6-5,-,TRBJ2-2,TGTGCCAGCACCCGGGCGACTACGAACACCGGGGAGCTGTTTTTT,CASTRATTNTGELFF
-,TRBV6-5,once,TRBJ2-7,TGTGCCAGCAGTCGACAGATCTCCTACGAGCAGTACTTC,CASSRQISYEQYF
TRBD2,TRBV15,-,TRBJ2-7,TGTGCCACCAGCAGGGGTAGGACTAGCAGTTACGAGCAGTACTTC,CATSRGRTSSYEQYF
-,TRBV5-5,once,TRBJ2-7,TGTGCCAGCACCCTTTCTCCCAGCGCCTACGAGCAGTACTTC,CASTLSPSAYEQYF
TRBD1,TRBV2,-,TRBJ1-1,TGTGCCAGCACAACCGAGGGGGACAGACCTTTGAACACTGAAGCTTTCTTT,CASTTEGDRPLNTEAFF
-,TRBV28,-,TRBJ1-1,TGTGCCAGCAGTTCTGCGGGGCTAGCTTTCTTT,CASSSAGLAFF
-,TRBV19,once,TRBJ2-3,TGTGCCAGTAGTATTGGGCAGTGGGTAGATACGCAGTATTTT,CASSIGQWVDTQYF
TRBD2,TRBV11-3,-,TRBJ2-7,TGTGCCAGCAGCTTAGAACTCCCCCGTAGCGGGTTGTACTTC,CASSLELPRSGLYF
-,TRBV9,-,TRBJ2-7,TGTGCCAGCAGCGCTTTCTACGAGCAGTACTTC,CASSAFYEQYF
-,TRBV7-2,-,TRBJ2-7,TGTGCCAGCAGACGAAGGACGGGGACTGGAGCCTACGAGCAGTACTTC,CASRRRTGTGAYEQYF
-,TRBV7-6,once,TRBJ1-4,TGTGCCAGCAGCTTAGTTCAGGGGTCAGGCGAAAAACTGTTTTTT,CASSLVQGSGEKLFF
TRBD2,TRBV5-6,-,TRBJ2-3,TGTGCCAGCAGCCAGGGACTAGCAGTAGATACGCAGTATTTT,CASSQGLAVDTQYF
TRBD1,TRBV7-2,-,TRBJ2-1,TGTGCCAGCAGCTTAGATGGGACAGGGGTCAATGAGCAGTTCTTC,CASSLDGTGVNEQFF
TRBD1,TRBV27,-,TRBJ1-4,TGTGCCAGCAGTTGGACAGGGTCTGATGAAAAACTGTTTTTT,CASSWTGSDEKLFF
-,TRBV12-5,-,TRBJ2-7,TGTGCTAGTGGTTTTTACCGGGCCCAGGGAGAGCAGTACTTC,CASGFYRAQGEQYF
-,TRBV18,-,TRBJ2-3,TGTGCCAGCTCACCCCCGTCCACAGATACGCAGTATTTT,CASSPPSTDTQYF
-,TRBV19,-,TRBJ1-3,TGTGCCAGTAGTATCAGGGCGGACTCTGGAAACACCATATATTTT,CASSIRADSGNTIYF
TRBD1,TRBV6-5,-,TRBJ1-3,TGTGCCAGCAGACCCCAGGGGGCGGGAGGAAACACCATATATTTT,CASRPQGAGGNTIYF
-,TRBV28,-,TRBJ1-1,TGTGCCAGCAGTTTATGGGGGGCTACTGAAGCTTTCTTT,CASSLWGATEAFF
TRBD1,TRBV4-2,once,TRBJ2-2,TGTGCCAGCAGCCAAGGTGGGGACAGGATGAACACCGGGGAGCTGTTTTTT,CASSQGGDRMNTGELFF
TRBD2,TRBV4-1,-,TRBJ2-5,TGCGCCAGCAGCCTGGGACTAGCCTTGGAGACCCAGTACTTC,CASSLGLALETQYF
TRBD1,TRBV7-2,-,TRBJ1-2,TGTGCCAGCAGACGTGACAGGGGGCTCGTCTATGGCTACACCTTC,CASRRDRGLVYGYTF
-,TRBV27,-,TRBJ1-4,TGTGCCAGCAGTTTTACCCGAGTGGGGGGTAACGAAAAACTGTTTTTT,CASSFTRVGGNEKLFF
TRBD2,TRBV6-6,-,TRBJ2-7,TGTGCCAGCAGTTACTCCGGGGGGGATAGTGACGAGCAGTACTTC,CASSYSGGDSDEQYF
-,TRBV28,few,TRBJ1-5,TGTGCCAGCAGTGGGGGGGTCGACAATCAGCCCCAGCATTTT,CASSGGVDNQPQHF
TRBD2,TRBV11-2,-,TRBJ2-1,TGTGCCAGCAGTTCGCTAGCGGGACTGGGCAATGAGCAGTTCTTC,CASSSLAGLGNEQFF
TRBD1,TRBV11-2,-,TRBJ2-7,TGTGCCAGCAGCCTAGGGACAGGTTTGGAGCAGTACTTC,CASSLGTGLEQYF
TRBD2,TRBV3-1/TRBV3-2,-,TRBJ2-1,TGTGCCAGCAGCGACCGGGGGGGCCACAATGAGCAGTTCTTC,CASSDRGGHNEQFF
-,TRBV3-1/TRBV3-2,once,TRBJ1-1,TGTGCCAGCAGCCAAGTAGGAGGGACTGGAGCTTTCTTT,CASSQVGGTGAFF
-,TRBV27,-,TRBJ1-1,TGTGCCAGCAGTCCTCCAACGCAGGGCACTGAAGCTTTCTTT,CASSPPTQGTEAFF
-,TRBV28,-,TRBJ1-4,TGTGCCAGCATTTCACCAGGTCCCAGGCAAAAACTGTTTTTT,CASISPGPRQKLFF
TRBD2,TRBV25-1,-,TRBJ2-1,TGTGCCAGCAGTGACAGCGGGAGGGCTTCCCCTAGTACGTTCTTC,CASSDSGRASPSTFF
TRBD1,TRBV6-6,-,TRBJ1-1,TGTGCCAGCAGAGGACAGGGTGAGACTGAAGCTTTCTTT,CASRGQGETEAFF
TRBD1,TRBV6-5,-,TRBJ2-2,TGTGCCAGCAGGAGACAGGGGAACACCGGGGAGCTGTTTTTT,CASRRQGNTGELFF
-,TRBV16,-,TRBJ2-5,TGTGCCAGCAGCCCAAACCGAGCAGAGACCCAGTACTTC,CASSPNRAETQYF
TRBD2,TRBV19,-,TRBJ2-5,TGTGCCAGTAGTACACTAGCGGGGGAGGAGGAGACCCAGTACTTC,CASSTLAGEEETQYF
-,TRBV12-3/TRBV12-4,few,TRBJ1-2,TGTGCCAGCACCCTAGTGGGTAACTATGGCTACACCTTC,CASTLVGNYGYTF
-,TRBV5-5,-,TRBJ1-5,TGTGCCAGCAGCTTGGAAAGGGGAATTTCACCCCAGCATTTT,CASSLERGISPQHF
-,TRBV28,-,TRBJ2-3,TGTGCCAGCAGTTTACCTCCGTCACTAGATACGCAGTATTTT,CASSLPPSLDTQYF
TRBD1,TRBV10-1,-,TRBJ2-1,TGCGCCAGCAGTGACGGACAGGGGATATGGTATGAGCAGTTCTTC,CASSDGQGIWYEQFF
-,TRBV3-1/TRBV3-2,few,TRBJ1-1,TGTGCCAGCAGCCGTCGCGGGGGGGCGGGCACTGAAGCTTTCTTT,CASSRRGGAGTEAFF
TRBD2,TRBV24-1,few,TRBJ2-3,TGTGCCACCAGGAGCGGGGTAGATACGCAGTATTTT,CATRSGVDTQYF
-,TRBV5-8,-,TRBJ2-1,TGTGCCAGCAGCCGAGACTTAAACAATGAGCAGTTCTTC,CASSRDLNNEQFF
TRBD2,TRBV7-9,-,TRBJ2-1,TGTGCCAGCAGCCCCGGGGTACTAGCGGGAAATAATGAGCAGTTCTTC,CASSPGVLAGNNEQFF
TRBD1,TRBV9,-,TRBJ1-2,TGTGCCAGCAGCGTAGCCCCCGGGACAGCGAACTATGGCTACACCTTC,CASSVAPGTANYGYTF
-,TRBV27,once,TRBJ2-4,TGTGCCAGCAGTGCCGGAACTAGCTTGAGGGCCAAAAACATTCAGTACTTC,CASSAGTSLRAKNIQYF
TRBD1,TRBV27,-,TRBJ1-6,TGTGCCAGCAGTCCCTTGACAGGGTGGGGATTTTCACCCCTCCACTTT,CASSPLTGWGFSPLHF
-,TRBV5-1,-,TRBJ1-2,TGCGCCAGCAGCTACCAGTCGTTTAACTATGGCTACACCTTC,CASSYQSFNYGYTF
TRBD1,TRBV10-3,-,TRBJ2-1,TGTGCCATCAGTGGGGGACAGGGGAATGAGCAGTTCTTC,CAISGGQGNEQFF